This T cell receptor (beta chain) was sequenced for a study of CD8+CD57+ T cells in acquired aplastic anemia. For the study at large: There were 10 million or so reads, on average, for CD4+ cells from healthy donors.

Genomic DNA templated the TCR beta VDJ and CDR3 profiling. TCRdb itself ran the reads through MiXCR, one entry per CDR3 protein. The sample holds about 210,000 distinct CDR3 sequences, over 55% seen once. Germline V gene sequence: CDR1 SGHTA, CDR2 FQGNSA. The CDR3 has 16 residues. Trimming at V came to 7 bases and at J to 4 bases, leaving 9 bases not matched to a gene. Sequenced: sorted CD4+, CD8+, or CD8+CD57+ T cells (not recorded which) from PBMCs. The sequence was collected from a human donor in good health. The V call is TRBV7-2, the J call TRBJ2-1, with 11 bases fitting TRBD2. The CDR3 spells CASIPVPSGGYNEQFF. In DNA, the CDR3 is TGTGCCAGCATCCCTGTCCCTAGCGGGGGGTACAATGAGCAGTTCTTC. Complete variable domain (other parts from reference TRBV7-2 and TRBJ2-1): GAGVSQSPSNKVTEKGKDVELRCDPISGHTALYWYRQSLGQGLEFLIYFQGNSAPDKSGLPSDRFSAERTGGSVSTLTIQRTQQEDSAVYLCASIPVPSGGYNEQFFGPGTRLTVL.